Reported below is one T cell receptor beta chain. The record originates from a study of T cell changes during pregnancy in multiple sclerosis. This table comes from immunoSEQ multiplex PCR, and its TCRdb copy is limited to in-frame clones, with some not included. The profile covers 26,000 or so clones, with just over 90% appearing a single time and around 5% taken by the ten largest. The CDR3 consists of 15 residues. The V and J ends lost 1 base and 3 bases respectively, with 10 bases between them. CDR1 is KGHSH and CDR2 is LQKENI in the germline V gene. The material sequenced was peripheral blood, taken in the first trimester of pregnancy. The receptor's source is a female donor in good health, enrolled as a control in a pregnancy study. The rearrangement joins TRBV18 to TRBJ1-5; tentative D call: TRBD1 (6 bases). CDR3 sequence: CASSPLGQHNQPQHF. DNA of the CDR3: TGTGCCAGCTCACCACTCGGACAGCACAATCAGCCCCAGCATTTT.